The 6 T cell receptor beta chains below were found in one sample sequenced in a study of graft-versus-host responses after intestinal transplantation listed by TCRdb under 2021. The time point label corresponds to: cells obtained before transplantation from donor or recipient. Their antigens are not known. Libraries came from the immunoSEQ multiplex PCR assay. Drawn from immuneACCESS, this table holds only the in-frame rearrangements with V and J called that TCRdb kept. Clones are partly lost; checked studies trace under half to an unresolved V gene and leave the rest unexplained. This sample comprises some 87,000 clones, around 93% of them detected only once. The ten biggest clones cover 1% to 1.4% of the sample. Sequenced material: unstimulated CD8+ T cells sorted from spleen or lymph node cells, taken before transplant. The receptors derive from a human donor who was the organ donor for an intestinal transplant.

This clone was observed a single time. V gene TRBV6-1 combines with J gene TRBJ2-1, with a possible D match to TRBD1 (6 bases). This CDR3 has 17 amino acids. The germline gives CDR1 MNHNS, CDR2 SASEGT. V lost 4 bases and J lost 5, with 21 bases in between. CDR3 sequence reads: CASSGISGDYVDNEQFF. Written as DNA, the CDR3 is TGTGCCAGCAGTGGGATTTCAGGGGATTATGTGGACAATGAGCAGTTCTTC.

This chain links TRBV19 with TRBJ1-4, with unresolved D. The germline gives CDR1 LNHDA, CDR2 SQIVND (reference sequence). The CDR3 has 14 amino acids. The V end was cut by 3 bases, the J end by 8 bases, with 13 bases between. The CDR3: CASSITSEEEKLFF. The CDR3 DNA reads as TGTGCCAGTAGTATCACGTCCGAGGAGGAAAAACTGTTTTTT.

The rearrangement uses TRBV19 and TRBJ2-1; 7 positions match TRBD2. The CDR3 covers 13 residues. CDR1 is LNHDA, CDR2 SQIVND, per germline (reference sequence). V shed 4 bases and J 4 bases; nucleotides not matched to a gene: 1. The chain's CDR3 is CASSSGGYNEQFF. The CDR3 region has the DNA TGTGCCAGTAGTAGCGGGGGATACAATGAGCAGTTCTTC.

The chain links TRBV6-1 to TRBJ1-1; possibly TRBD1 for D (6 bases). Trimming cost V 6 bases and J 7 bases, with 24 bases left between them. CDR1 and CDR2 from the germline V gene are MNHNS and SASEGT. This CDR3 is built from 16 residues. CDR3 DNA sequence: TGTGCCAGCAGCGAACCATACCTCGGACAGATCCTTGAAGCTTTCTTT. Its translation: CASSEPYLGQILEAFF.

The CDR3 coding sequence is TGTGCCAGTACCTTCGGGGGGGCTGCGGATGGCTACACCTTC. It codes for CASTFGGAADGYTF. The rearrangement uses TRBV19 and TRBJ1-2; tentatively, D is TRBD1 (6 bases). Trimming cost V 7 bases and J 6 bases, with 18 bases left between them. Germline V lookup: CDR1 LNHDA, CDR2 SQIVND (reference sequence). This CDR3 comprises 14 residues.

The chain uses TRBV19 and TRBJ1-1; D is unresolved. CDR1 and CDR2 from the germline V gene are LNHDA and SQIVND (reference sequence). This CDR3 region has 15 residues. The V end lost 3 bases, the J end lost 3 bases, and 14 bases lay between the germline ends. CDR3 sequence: CASSIFSQSDTEAFF. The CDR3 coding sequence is TGTGCCAGTAGTATTTTCTCCCAGTCAGACACTGAAGCTTTCTTT.